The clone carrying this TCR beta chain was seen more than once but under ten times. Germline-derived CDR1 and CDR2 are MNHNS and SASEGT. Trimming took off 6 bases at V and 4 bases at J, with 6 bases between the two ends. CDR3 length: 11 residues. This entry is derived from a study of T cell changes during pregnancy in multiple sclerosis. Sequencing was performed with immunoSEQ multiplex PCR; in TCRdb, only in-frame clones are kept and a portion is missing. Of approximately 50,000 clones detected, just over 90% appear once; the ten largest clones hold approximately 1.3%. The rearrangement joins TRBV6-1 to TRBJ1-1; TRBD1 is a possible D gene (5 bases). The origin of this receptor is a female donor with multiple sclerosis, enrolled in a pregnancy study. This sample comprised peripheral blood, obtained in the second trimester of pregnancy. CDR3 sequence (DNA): TGTGCCAGCAGAAGGGGCACTGAAGCTTTCTTT. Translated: CASRRGTEAFF.